This T cell receptor (beta chain) was retrieved from a study of response to subunit inactivated influenza vaccine. This clonotype was seen repeatedly, ten times or more. Relative to the germline gene, one junction end is altered; a read error may explain this. TCRdb reprocessed the RT-PCR reads with MiXCR, giving one entry per CDR3 protein. The table has approximately 480,000 distinct CDR3 sequences, about 10% seen once. The receptor was isolated from a man between 45 and 60 years old who received an inactivated influenza vaccine. The source was PBMCs from blood, collected 40 to 50 days after vaccination.

As DNA, the CDR3 is TGCGCCAGCACCTTGGTGACAGCGGGATCCTACAATGAGCAGTTCTTC. It is translated as CASTLVTAGSYNEQFF. This chain joins TRBV5-1 and TRBJ2-1, with 7 bases lining up with TRBD2. Germline CDR1 reads SGHRS; CDR2 reads YFSETQ. The CDR3 loop spans 16 amino acids.